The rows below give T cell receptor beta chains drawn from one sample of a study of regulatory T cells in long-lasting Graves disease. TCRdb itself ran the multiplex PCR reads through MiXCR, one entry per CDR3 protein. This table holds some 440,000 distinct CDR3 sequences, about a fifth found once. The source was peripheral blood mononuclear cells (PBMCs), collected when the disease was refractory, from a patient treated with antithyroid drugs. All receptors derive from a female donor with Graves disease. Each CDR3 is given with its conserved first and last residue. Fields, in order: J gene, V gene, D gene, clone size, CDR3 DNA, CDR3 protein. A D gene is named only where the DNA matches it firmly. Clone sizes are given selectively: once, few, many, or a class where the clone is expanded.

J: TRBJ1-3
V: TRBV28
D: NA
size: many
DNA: TGTGCCAGCAGTTTAGGGCAGGGAGAAAACACCATATATTTT
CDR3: CASSLGQGENTIYF

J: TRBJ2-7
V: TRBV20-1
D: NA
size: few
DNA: TGCAGTGCTGAAAGTAGCGGACCACTCTACGAGCAGTACTTC
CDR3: CSAESSGPLYEQYF

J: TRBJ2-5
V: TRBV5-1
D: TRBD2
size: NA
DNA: TGCGCCAGCAGCTGGGAGGGGGAGACCCAGTACTTC
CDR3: CASSWEGETQYF

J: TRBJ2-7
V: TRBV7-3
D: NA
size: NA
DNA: TGTGCCAGCAGCCCCATAGGGCCCCCCTCCTACGAGCAGTACTTC
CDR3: CASSPIGPPSYEQYF

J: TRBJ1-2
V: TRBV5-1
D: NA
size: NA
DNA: TGCGCCAGCAGGACGGGACATCCCTATGGCTACACCTTC
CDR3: CASRTGHPYGYTF

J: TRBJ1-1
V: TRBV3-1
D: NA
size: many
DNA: TGTGCCAGCAGCCAAGGTCGCAGGAGTAGCACTGAAGCTTTCTTT
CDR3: CASSQGRRSSTEAFF

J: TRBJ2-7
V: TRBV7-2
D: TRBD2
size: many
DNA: TGTGCCAGCAGCTCCCCTCTAGCGGGAAGGGTATCCTACGAGCAGTACTTC
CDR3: CASSSPLAGRVSYEQYF

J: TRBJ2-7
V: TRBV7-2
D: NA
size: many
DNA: TGTGCCAGCAGCAGATGGGACGCGATCTCCTACGAGCAGTACTTC
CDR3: CASSRWDAISYEQYF

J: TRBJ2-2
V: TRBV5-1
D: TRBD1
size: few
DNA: TGCGCCAGCAGCCCTGGGACAGCGAGCACCGGGGAGCTGTTTTTT
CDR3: CASSPGTASTGELFF

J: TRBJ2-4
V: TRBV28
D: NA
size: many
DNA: TGTGCCAGCAATTGGGGTAGAGGGGACCTAGCCAAAAACATTCAGTACTTC
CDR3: CASNWGRGDLAKNIQYF

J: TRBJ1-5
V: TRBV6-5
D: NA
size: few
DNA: TGTGCCAGCAGTTACTTGGCCAATCAGCCCCAGCATTTT
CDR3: CASSYLANQPQHF

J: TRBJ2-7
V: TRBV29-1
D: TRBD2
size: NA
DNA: TGCAGCGTTGAAGGGCTAGCGGGAGAGGGGCTCGAGCAGTACTTC
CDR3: CSVEGLAGEGLEQYF

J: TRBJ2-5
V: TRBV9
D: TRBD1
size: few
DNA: TGTGCCAGCAGCGTCCGGGACAGCCAAGAGACCCAGTACTTC
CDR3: CASSVRDSQETQYF

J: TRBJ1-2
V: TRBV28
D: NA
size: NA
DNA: TGTGCCAGCAGACCCCCTGGGGGGTTAGAAAACTATGGCTACACCTTC
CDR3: CASRPPGGLENYGYTF

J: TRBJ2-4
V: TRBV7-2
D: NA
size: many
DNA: TGTGCCAGCAGCTTAGCTGGGACGGGAGCCAAAAACATTCAGTACTTC
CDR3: CASSLAGTGAKNIQYF

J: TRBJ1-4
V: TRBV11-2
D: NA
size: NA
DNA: TGTGCCAGCAGCTTAGCCCCGAAGGGGGGCACTAATGAAAAACTGTTTTTT
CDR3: CASSLAPKGGTNEKLFF

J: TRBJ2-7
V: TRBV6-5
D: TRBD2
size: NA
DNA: TGTGCCAGCAGTTACAGGGGACTAGCGGGAGGGCCCCACGAGCAGTACTTC
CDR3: CASSYRGLAGGPHEQYF

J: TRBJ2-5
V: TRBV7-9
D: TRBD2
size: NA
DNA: TGTGCCAGCAGCTTAGCTAGGACTAGTGCGACCCAGTACTTC
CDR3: CASSLARTSATQYF

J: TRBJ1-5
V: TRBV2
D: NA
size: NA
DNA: TGTGCCAGCAGTGAAAGGAGGGGTAGCCAGCCCCAGCATTTT
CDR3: CASSERRGSQPQHF

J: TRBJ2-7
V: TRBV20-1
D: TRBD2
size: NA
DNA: TGCGGGGCCCCCCTCCGGGAGGGCCTCATCGAGCAGTACTTC
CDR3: CGAPLREGLIEQYF

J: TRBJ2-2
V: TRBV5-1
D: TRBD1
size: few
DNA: TGCGCCAGCCAGGGACAGGGATATATCGGGGAGCTGTTTTTT
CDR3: CASQGQGYIGELFF

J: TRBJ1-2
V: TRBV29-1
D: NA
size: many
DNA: TGCAGCGTTGATGATCCCAGAAACTATGGCTACACCTTC
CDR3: CSVDDPRNYGYTF

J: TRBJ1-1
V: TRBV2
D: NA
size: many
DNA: TGTGCCAGCGGTGGGGCCCGTACGGCTGAAGCTTTCTTT
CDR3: CASGGARTAEAFF

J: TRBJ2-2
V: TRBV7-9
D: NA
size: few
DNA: TGTGCCAGCAGTCAGAACAGGATTACGAACACCGGGGAGCTGTTTTTT
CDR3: CASSQNRITNTGELFF

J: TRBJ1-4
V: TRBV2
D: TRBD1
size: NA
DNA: TGTGCCAGCAATCGACAGGGAATTTTGGAAAAACTGTTTTTT
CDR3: CASNRQGILEKLFF

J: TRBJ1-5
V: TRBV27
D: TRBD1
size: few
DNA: TGTGCCAGCAGTCCGGACAGGGGGCGGCAGCCCCAGCATTTT
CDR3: CASSPDRGRQPQHF

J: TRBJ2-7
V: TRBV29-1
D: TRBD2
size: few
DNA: TGCAGCGTTGGAGGGGGGACTAGATTCTACGAGCAGTACTTC
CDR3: CSVGGGTRFYEQYF

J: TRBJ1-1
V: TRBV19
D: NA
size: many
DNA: TGTGCCAGTACCTCCTCAGGGGCCACTGAAGCTTTCTTT
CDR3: CASTSSGATEAFF

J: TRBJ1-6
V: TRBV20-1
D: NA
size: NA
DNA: TGCAGTGCTACGGGCCTACTAAGCTCCTATAATTCACCCCTCCACTTT
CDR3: CSATGLLSSYNSPLHF

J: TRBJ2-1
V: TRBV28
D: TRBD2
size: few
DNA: TGTGCCAGCAGTCAAACTAGCGGGAGGGACAATGAGCAGTTCTTC
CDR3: CASSQTSGRDNEQFF

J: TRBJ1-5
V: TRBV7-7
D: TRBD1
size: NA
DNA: TGTGCTAGCCGCTTAGAAGACAGGGGTGGAAATCAGCCCCAGCATTTT
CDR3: CASRLEDRGGNQPQHF